This T cell receptor beta chain was identified during a study of cytomegalovirus exposure and HLA in healthy donors (dated by TCRdb to the late 2010s). General notes on the study: An earlier analysis of roughly 500 of the donors reported 250 to 300 Gb of sequence data and 117 million unique TCR beta sequences from some 180 million T cells. About 300 gigabases of sequencing data and tens of millions of unique TCR sequences were included in an early release covering around 650 HLA-typed donors. Of the roughly 400 genotyped donors, about 80% fell in the genetic ancestry cluster associated with self-reported Caucasian donors. The aim of the study was to test whether cataloging public T cell receptors could identify signatures of past pathogen exposure. The study profiled the T cell repertoires of around 700 subjects by immunosequencing and related them to cytomegalovirus serostatus. Besides the first cohort of approximately 710 subjects, a separate validation cohort made up of roughly 130 different subjects was used. The study combined high-throughput TCR immunosequencing, statistical association of individual TCRs with disease status, and machine learning to predict cytomegalovirus infection status. A later analysis re-examined previously published TCR beta repertoires from 500 to 700 donors and added high-resolution HLA genotyping to investigate patterns of TCR occurrence. In the later analysis, no new phenotypic data were used to find candidate immune exposures; instead, reliance was placed on TCR beta sequences and their occurrence across donors. To decide whether each TCR beta V gene segment behaved as functional or pseudogenic, an earlier analysis of 587 of the donors relied on high-throughput TCR beta sequencing. Donor age, sex, ethnicity and CMV serostatus were compiled together with the repertoire data. A later genetic analysis took genome-wide SNP genotypes for about three fifths of the 666 donors and used that subset as a discovery cohort. Every repertoire in the discovery cohort had been generated on one and the same sequencing platform. Both class I and class II loci were covered by HLA typing, at four-digit resolution. Typing coverage differed by locus: A, B, C, DRB1 and DQB1 were typed in about 620-630 donors, DQA1 in approximately 520, DPA1 in 600 to 610, and DPB1 in just under 490. Roughly 5 DR-DQ haplotypes were handled as single units for association and clustering because linkage in the cohort was strong. Among some 400 genotyped donors of the cohort, an average of approximately 220,000 unique TCR beta nucleotide sequences was sequenced per donor, of which about 18% were non-productive.

Receptor libraries were prepared by the immunoSEQ multiplex PCR assay. A mixture of 60 forward primers for TCR Vbeta segments and 13 reverse primers for TCR Jbeta segments was used in the multiplex PCR. The CDR3 region of rearranged TCR beta genes was amplified from genomic DNA by a multiplex PCR assay. The Illumina HiSeq System was used to sequence the amplified TCR beta libraries as 87-base-pair reads. On the authors' methods: In a later analysis, some 80 million unique TCR beta chains were counted across the 650 to 750 repertoires, and approximately 11 million of these chains were shared by at least two donors. Raw reads were error-corrected and collapsed into unique sequences with a nearest-neighbor algorithm that merged closely related sequences to remove PCR and sequencing errors. V, D and J gene segments were assigned by aligning CDR3 sequences to IMGT reference sequences. For a sequence to be retained, a match of at least six nucleotides was required to both a V gene segment and a J gene segment. Rearrangements were called productive when the CDR3 lacked stop codons and stayed in frame with V and J; all others were non-productive. Following IMGT convention, CDR3 was defined as the stretch from the second conserved V-encoded cysteine up to the conserved J-encoded phenylalanine. Sequences without an unambiguous match to a single V gene segment were excluded from the earlier analysis of 500 to 700 of the donors. An earlier analysis of fewer than 750 of the donors classified V segments as functional when productive rearrangements were above 56.7% and as segregating when the standard deviation between donors was above 5%. To diagnose cytomegalovirus status from the catalog of TCR beta chain sequences, a statistical classification framework was built. In a later analysis, V and J genes were assigned by comparing TCR nucleotide sequences against IMGT/GENE-DB human TR gene sequences. The TCRdist pipeline was used in a later analysis to assign CDR3 sequences and most-parsimonious VDJ recombination scenarios. A later analysis defined each TCR beta chain by its CDR3 amino acid sequence plus V-gene family, and excluded reads lacking a unique V-gene family. In a later analysis, approximately 590 highly shared, low-generation-probability nucleotide sequences were removed to address suspected cross-contamination and a sequencing artifact. In a later analysis, a clonal expansion index was calculated for each public chain from normalized within-repertoire ranks of inferred template counts. In a later analysis, generation probabilities were computed with a VDJ recombination model fitted to out-of-frame rearrangements, and the resulting probabilities were checked against IGoR. Hypergeometric tests were used in a later analysis to score TCR-TCR, TCR-HLA and TCR-CMV co-occurrence, with a repertoire-size bias correction applied to the TCR pairs. To estimate false discovery rates, a later analysis permuted the HLA or CMV assignments 20 times. A later analysis grouped co-occurring TCRs with DBSCAN, adding TCRdist sequence similarity when clustering within HLA-allele-positive subsets. Repertoires with fewer than 30,000 or more than 120,000 public chains were left out of co-occurrence clustering, as were four to six repertoires with anomalous nucleotide sharing. TCRdb limited this immuneACCESS table to in-frame rearrangements with V and J called. A share of clones is missing; checked studies link under half to unresolved V genes, and the rest is unexplained. Clone size and V and J calls were adopted from that table, with D and trimming inferred from the DNA. The sample contains 140,000 to 150,000 clones, roughly 80% of them found a single time. About 12% of the sample rests with the top ten.

General conclusions and limits of the study: In the study, around 160 TCR beta chains were listed as associated with cytomegalovirus. Some IMGT-functional V segments, including TRBV6-2 and TRBV6-3, could not be told apart with the 87-base-pair reads, so those segments were excluded. Roughly uniform sequencing depth across donors was assumed in presence/absence analyses, although this assumption may not hold. The authors suggested that the approach could potentially be generalized to other disease states and immunological phenotypes. The cohort was sequenced for TCR beta chains only, and without alpha or paired-chain data the features that could be detected were limited. In an earlier analysis of fewer than 750 of the donors, most TCR beta V segments were observed in productive rearrangements about 87% or about 30% of the time, broadly matching IMGT annotations. In vitro tests confirmed that three of the cytomegalovirus-associated TCR beta chains recognize cytomegalovirus antigens. A later analysis found that HLA-associated TCR beta chains were more clonally expanded and had lower generation probabilities than equally common non-associated chains. Strong co-occurrence of HLA alleles, especially DR and DQ, made assigning TCR associations to individual alleles difficult. In a later analysis, several top co-occurrence clusters were reported to appear linked to parvovirus B19, influenza, CMV and Epstein-Barr virus. The only immune exposure information available for the cohort was CMV serostatus. While some public TCRs were present in many individuals, most TCR sequences turned up only very rarely across donors. A later genetic analysis associated a missense DCLRE1C variant with V-gene and J-gene trimming of TCR beta chains, and an independent cohort replicated the association. In a later analysis, TCR association rates were found to vary across HLA loci, with the most associated TCRs seen for DRB1 alleles and the fewest for HLA-C alleles. A cluster of highly shared sequence variants was judged likely to represent a technical artifact of the sequencing pipeline. Over 15 rarely observed V segments, including chromosome 9 orphons, were excluded from the earlier analysis of several hundred of the donors because counts were too low. Correlated functional status among segregating V segments might be attributable to linkage disequilibrium, but an unknown experimental factor could not be ruled out. Compared with the roughly 600-donor mean, donors in an Asian-associated ancestry cluster had fewer N-insertions in productive TCRs, according to a later genetic analysis. A later analysis found that most CMV-associated TCR beta chains appeared HLA-restricted, with HLA associations seemingly driven largely by CMV exposure. A further reported finding was that TCR beta sequences accurately predicted the HLA-A and HLA-B alleles for most subjects in the first cohort. Cytomegalovirus status was reported to be diagnosed by the classifier with high specificity and sensitivity in both the original and validation cohorts. Specific HLA alleles were associated with 15,000 to 20,000 TCR beta sequences at a false discovery rate of 0.05 in a later analysis. Because HLA typing was unavailable for some donors at each locus, only the typed subset was used in association tests.

Looking up the germline V gene yields CDR1 SNHLY and CDR2 FYNNEI. The CDR3 numbers 12 residues from cysteine through phenylalanine. CDR3 DNA only is kept here, 36 bases in frame from base 1. V and J are truncated by 7 bases and 7 bases respectively, leaving an intervening sequence of 11 bases. As to this clone: Its antigen is not yet known. Base qualities are not provided; no much larger clone lies one nucleotide away.

In total, 600 or so healthy bone marrow donors made up the cohort. At the time of sampling, every cohort member was nominally healthy, though immune exposures that went unrecorded were likely present. The donor tested CMV seropositive, placing the donor among the 289 seropositive members of the cohort. Each donor provided a peripheral blood sample, and peripheral blood mononuclear cells were used for TCR beta sequencing. The Qiagen DNeasy Blood Extraction Kit was used to extract genomic DNA from the blood cell samples. Sequencing input: PBMCs. The receptor comes from a man in his forties in good health and CMV-seropositive. Rearrangement joined TRBV2 to TRBJ2-1, with TRBD2 tentatively as D gene (6 bases match). The encoded CDR3 is CASKLEGNEQFF. The DNA sequence is as follows: TGTGCCAGCAAGTTGGAGGGTAATGAGCAGTTCTTC.